This T cell receptor beta chain originates from a study of CD8+ T cells in alopecia areata. General study findings and limits: Affected lesional scalp, above all in alopecia totalis/universalis, was more clonal than normal scalp. Sharing of TCR sequences between patients (possibly for HLA-related reasons) was less clear than in mice. Sequences from scalp samples also cover resident alphabeta T cells of normal skin.

Sorting separated CD4+ and CD8+ T cells out of PBMCs. After isolation, RNA underwent reverse transcription to generate cDNA as the sequencing template. Clones were sequenced by immunoSEQ multiplex PCR, and TCRdb holds only the in-frame ones, with some missing. This table holds about 100,000 clones, almost 60% found once. To note about this clone: Its cognate antigen is unknown.

The CDR3 consists of 16 residues. V lost 4 bases to trimming and J lost 2 bases; unmatched junction nucleotides: 4. In germline, CDR1 is MNHNY, CDR2 SVGAGI (reference sequence). The TCR was taken from a human donor in good health. The rearrangement links TRBV6-6 to TRBJ2-3; 12 bases agree with TRBD2. The sequenced sample was CD8+ T cells sorted from blood. The CDR3 is CASSSTSGGYTDTQYF. The CDR3 coding sequence is TGTGCCAGCAGTTCGACTAGCGGGGGATACACAGATACGCAGTATTTT.